What follows is one T cell receptor (beta chain) and its context. Its cognate antigen is unknown. The data originate from a study of shared clonotypes between healthy human individuals. Overall study: Every donor yielded three CD4 naive, three CD4 memory, two CD8 naive and one CD8 memory plate. Study-wide points: The represented genetic and exposure-history diversity was limited by the small number of donors.

The CDR3 loop spans 14 amino acids. Germline V lookup: CDR1 SGHVS, CDR2 FQNEAQ. V shed 5 bases, J shed 5 bases, and the junction held 5 bases outside the gene matches. Naive CD8 cells comprised CD45RO-negative, CCR7-positively selected cells, excluding terminally differentiated effector memory CD45RA+ cells. TCRdb keeps only in-frame clones here, not all; method: immunoSEQ multiplex PCR. The sample contains 560,000 or so clones, roughly 96% of which appear only once. The sequenced sample consisted of naive CD8+ T cells sorted from blood. This TCR derives from a woman in her 30s in good health. The gene calls are TRBV7-8 and TRBJ1-1; 10 bases are shared with TRBD1. Written as DNA, the CDR3 is TGTGCCAGCAGCCCCGGGACAGGGGAAACTGAAGCTTTCTTT. Its protein product is CASSPGTGETEAFF.